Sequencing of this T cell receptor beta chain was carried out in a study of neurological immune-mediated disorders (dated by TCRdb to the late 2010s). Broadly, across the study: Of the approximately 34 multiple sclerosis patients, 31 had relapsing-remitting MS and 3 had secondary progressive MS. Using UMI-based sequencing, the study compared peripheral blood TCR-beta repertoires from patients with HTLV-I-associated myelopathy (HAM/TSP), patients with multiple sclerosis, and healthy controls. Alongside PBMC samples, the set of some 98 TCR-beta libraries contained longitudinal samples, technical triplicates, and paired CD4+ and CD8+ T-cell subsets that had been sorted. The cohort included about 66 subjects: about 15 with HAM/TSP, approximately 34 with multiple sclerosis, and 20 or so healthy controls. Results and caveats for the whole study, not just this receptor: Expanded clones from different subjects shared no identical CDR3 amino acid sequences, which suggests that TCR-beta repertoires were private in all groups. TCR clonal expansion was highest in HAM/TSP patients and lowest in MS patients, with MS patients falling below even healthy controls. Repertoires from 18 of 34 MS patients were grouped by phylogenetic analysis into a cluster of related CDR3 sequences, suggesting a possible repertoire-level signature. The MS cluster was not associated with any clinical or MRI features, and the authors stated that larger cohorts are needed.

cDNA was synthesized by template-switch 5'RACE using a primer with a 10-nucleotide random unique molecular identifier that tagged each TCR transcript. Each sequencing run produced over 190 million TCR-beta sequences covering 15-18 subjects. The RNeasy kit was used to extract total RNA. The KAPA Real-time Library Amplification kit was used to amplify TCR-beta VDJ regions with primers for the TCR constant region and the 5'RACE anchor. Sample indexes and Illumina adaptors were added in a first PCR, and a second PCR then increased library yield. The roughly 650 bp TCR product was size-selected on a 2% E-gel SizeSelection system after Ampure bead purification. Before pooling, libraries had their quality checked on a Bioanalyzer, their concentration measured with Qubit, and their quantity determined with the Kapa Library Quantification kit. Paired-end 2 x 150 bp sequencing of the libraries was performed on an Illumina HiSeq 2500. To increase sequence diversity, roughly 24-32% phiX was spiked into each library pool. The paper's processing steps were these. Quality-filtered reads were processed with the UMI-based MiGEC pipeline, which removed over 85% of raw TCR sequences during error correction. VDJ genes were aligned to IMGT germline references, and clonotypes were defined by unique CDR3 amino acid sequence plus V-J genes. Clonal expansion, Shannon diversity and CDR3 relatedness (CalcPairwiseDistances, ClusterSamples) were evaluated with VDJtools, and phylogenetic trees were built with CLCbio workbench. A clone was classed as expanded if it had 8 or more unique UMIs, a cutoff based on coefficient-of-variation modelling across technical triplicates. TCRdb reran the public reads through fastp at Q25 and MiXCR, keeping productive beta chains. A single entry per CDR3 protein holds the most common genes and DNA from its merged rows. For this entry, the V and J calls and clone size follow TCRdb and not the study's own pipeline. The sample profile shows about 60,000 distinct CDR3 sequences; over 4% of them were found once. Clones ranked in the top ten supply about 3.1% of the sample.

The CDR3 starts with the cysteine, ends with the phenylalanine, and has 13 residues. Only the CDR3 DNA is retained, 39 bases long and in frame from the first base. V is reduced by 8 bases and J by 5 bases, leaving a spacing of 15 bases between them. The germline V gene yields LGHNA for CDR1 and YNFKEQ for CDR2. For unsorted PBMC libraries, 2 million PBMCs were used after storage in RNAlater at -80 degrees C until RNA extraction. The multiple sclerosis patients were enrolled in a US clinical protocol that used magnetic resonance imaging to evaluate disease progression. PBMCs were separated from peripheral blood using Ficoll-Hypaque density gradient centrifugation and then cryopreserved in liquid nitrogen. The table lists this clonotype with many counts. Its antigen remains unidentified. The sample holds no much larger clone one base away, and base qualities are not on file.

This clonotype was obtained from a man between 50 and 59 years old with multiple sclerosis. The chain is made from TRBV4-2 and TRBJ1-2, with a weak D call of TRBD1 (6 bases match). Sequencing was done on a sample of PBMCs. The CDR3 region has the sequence CASAGGGPYGYTF. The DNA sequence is TGTGCCAGCGCCGGGGGGGGCCCGTATGGCTACACCTTC.